This record covers a single T cell receptor (beta chain). This sample is drawn from a study of graft-versus-host responses after intestinal transplantation. Repertoires were generated with immunoSEQ multiplex PCR, while TCRdb's copy carries only in-frame clones and drops some. The table has about 47,000 clones, approximately 94% seen once. This CDR3 contains 14 residues. The V gene end was trimmed by 4 bases and the J gene end by 3 bases; junction bases not matched to a gene: 6. From germline, CDR1 is SGHRS and CDR2 YFSETQ. Sequencing was performed on PBMCs, taken about 350 days after intestinal transplant. The chain combines TRBV5-1 with TRBJ2-5; 7 nucleotides line up with TRBD1. The TCR comes from a human patient who received an intestinal transplant, so some T cells may come from the graft donor. CDR3 in amino acids: CASSPQQGKETQYF. The CDR3 region has the DNA TGCGCCAGCAGCCCTCAACAGGGGAAAGAGACCCAGTACTTC.